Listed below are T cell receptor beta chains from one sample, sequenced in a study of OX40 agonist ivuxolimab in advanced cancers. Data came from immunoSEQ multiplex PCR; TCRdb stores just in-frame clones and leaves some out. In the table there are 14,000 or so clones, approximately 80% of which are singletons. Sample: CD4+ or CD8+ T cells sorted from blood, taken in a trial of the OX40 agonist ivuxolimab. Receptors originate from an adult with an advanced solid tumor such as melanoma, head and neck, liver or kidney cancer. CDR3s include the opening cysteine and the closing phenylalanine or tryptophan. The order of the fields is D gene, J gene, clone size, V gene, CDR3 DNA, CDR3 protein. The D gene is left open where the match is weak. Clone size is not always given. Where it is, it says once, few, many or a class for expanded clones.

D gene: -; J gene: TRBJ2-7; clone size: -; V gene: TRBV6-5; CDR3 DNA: TGTGCCAGCAGTTTTCGGGCCGCTAATAACGAGCAGTACTTC; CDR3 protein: CASSFRAANNEQYF
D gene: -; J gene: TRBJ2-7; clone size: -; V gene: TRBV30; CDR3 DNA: TGTGCCTGGAGTGTACTGGGCTACGAGCAGTACTTC; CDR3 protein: CAWSVLGYEQYF
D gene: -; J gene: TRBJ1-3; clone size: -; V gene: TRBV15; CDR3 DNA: TGTGCCACCAGCAGAGATATGGTTAACACCATATATTTT; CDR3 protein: CATSRDMVNTIYF
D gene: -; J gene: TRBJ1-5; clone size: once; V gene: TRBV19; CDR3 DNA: TGTGCCAGTAGTATAGATCAAAGGGACTATAGCAATCAGCCCCAGCATTTT; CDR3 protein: CASSIDQRDYSNQPQHF
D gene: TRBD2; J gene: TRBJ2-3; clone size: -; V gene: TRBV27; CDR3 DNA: TGTGCCAGCAGTTCCGGGAGGCTAGATACGCAGTATTTT; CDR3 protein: CASSSGRLDTQYF
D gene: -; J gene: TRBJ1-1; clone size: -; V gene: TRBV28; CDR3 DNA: TGTGCCAGCGCCCATGAGGCAATGAACACTGAAGCTTTCTTT; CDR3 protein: CASAHEAMNTEAFF
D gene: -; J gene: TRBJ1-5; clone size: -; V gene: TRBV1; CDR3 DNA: TGCACCAGCAGCCAAGTTTGGCAGAATCAGCCCCAGCATTTT; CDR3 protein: CTSSQVWQNQPQHF
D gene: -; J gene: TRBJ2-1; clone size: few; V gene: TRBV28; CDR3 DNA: TGTGCCAGCAGTTTCTTCGGACCCCGAGGGGTTCCCAATGAGCAGTTCTTC; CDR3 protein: CASSFFGPRGVPNEQFF
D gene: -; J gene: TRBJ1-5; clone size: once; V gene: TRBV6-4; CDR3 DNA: TGTGCCAGCAGTGAAGTGGGTAGAAGCAATCAGCCCCAGCATTTT; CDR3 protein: CASSEVGRSNQPQHF
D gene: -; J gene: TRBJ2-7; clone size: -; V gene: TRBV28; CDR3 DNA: TGTGCCAGCAGTCCGACTGGGCACGAGCAGTACTTC; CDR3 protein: CASSPTGHEQYF
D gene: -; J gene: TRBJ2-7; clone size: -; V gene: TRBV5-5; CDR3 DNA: TGTGCCAGCACCTTAATCCGGGACTCCTACGAGCAGTACTTC; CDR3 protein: CASTLIRDSYEQYF
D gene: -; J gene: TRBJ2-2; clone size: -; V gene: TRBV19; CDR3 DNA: TGTGCCAGTAGTATAACCAGCGGGGAGCTGTTTTTT; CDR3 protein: CASSITSGELFF
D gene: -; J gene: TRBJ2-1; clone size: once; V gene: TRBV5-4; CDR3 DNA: TGTGCCAGCAGCTTGGCCTCAGGGGTCGGTAATGAGCAGTTCTTC; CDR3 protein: CASSLASGVGNEQFF
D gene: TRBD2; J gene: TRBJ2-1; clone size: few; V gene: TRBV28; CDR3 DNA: TGTGCCAGCCGGGGGCGGGAGGTCAATGAGCAGTTCTTC; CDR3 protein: CASRGREVNEQFF
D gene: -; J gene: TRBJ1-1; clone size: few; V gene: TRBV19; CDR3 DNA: TGTGCCAGTAGTATCTGGGGAGGGAACACTGAAGCTTTCTTT; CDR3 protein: CASSIWGGNTEAFF
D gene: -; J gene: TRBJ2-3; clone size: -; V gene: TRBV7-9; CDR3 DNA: TGTGCCAGCAGCTTACCAGTCGGGCCCGATACGCAGTATTTT; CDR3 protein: CASSLPVGPDTQYF
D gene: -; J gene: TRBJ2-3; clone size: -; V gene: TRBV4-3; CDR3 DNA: TGCGCCAGCAGCCAAGATCCACGGACGGGGGCGGCAGATACGCAGTATTTT; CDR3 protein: CASSQDPRTGAADTQYF
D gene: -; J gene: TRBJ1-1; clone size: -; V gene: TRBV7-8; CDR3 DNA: TGTGCCAGCAGCCCCCCCAGGGAAATGAGCACTGAAGCTTTCTTT; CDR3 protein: CASSPPREMSTEAFF
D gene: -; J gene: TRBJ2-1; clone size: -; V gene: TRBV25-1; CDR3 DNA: TGTGCCAGCAGTGAGGGAGTAGAGGGGAATGAGCAGTTCTTC; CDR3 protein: CASSEGVEGNEQFF
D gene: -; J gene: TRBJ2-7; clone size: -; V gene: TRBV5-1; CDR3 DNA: TGCGCCAGCAGCTTGTACGGCTCCTACGAGCAGTACTTC; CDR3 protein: CASSLYGSYEQYF
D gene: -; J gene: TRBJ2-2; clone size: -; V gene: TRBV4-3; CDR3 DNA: TGCGCCAGCAGCCAAGAGTTCCAAGATGGACCCGCACGAGGGGAGCTGTTTTTT; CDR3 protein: CASSQEFQDGPARGELFF
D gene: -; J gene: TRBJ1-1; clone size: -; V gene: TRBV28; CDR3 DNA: TGTGCCAGCAGTTCAACCGGGACGGGGGGCGCTGAAGCTTTCTTT; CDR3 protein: CASSSTGTGGAEAFF
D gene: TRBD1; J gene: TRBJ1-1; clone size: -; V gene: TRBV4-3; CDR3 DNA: TGCGCCAGCAGCCAATGGGACAGGAAGAACACTGAAGCTTTCTTT; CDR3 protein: CASSQWDRKNTEAFF
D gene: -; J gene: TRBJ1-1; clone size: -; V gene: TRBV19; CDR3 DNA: TGTGCCAGTAGCCCGACGGTGAACACTGAAGCTTTCTTT; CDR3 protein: CASSPTVNTEAFF
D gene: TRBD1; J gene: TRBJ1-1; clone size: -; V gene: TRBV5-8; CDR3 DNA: TGTGCCAGCAGCCAGGGACAGCCAAACACTGAAGCTTTCTTT; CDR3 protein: CASSQGQPNTEAFF
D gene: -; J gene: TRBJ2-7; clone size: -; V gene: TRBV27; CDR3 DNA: TGTGCCAGCAGTGGCTTGGCAGGGGTGATAAACGAGCAGTACTTC; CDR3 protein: CASSGLAGVINEQYF
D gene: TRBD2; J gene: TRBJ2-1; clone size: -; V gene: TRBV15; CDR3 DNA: TGTGCCACCAGCAGAGATTTACGACTAGCGGTATACAATGAGCAGTTCTTC; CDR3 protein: CATSRDLRLAVYNEQFF
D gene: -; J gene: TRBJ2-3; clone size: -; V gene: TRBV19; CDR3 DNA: TGTGCCAGTAGTAGGTTCGGGGACCCCGACACAGATACGCAGTATTTT; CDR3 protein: CASSRFGDPDTDTQYF
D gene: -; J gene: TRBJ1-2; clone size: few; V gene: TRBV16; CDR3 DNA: TGTGCCAGCAGCCAATCAGCAGGCGAGCTAAACTATGGCTACACCTTC; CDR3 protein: CASSQSAGELNYGYTF
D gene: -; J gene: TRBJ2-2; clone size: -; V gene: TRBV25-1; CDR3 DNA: TGTGCCAGCAGTGAATTCAGGGACACCGGGGAGCTGTTTTTT; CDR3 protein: CASSEFRDTGELFF
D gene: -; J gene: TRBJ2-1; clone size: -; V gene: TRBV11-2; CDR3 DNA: TGTGCCAGCAGCTTAGTTTACATTGAGCAGTTCTTC; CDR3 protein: CASSLVYIEQFF
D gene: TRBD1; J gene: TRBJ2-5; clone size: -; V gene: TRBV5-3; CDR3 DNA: TGTGCCAGCAGCTGGGACAGCCTCCAAGAGACCCAGTACTTC; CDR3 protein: CASSWDSLQETQYF
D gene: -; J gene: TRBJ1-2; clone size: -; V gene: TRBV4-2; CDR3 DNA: TGTGCCAGCAGCCAACTCGACCCGGGAGCATTCCACTCGAGGGACTATGGCTACACCTTC; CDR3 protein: CASSQLDPGAFHSRDYGYTF
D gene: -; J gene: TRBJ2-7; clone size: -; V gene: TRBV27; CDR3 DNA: TGTGCCAGCAGCTGGCTAGCGTCTACCTACGAGCAGTACTTC; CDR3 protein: CASSWLASTYEQYF
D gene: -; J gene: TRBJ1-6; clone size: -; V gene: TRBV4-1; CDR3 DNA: TGCGCCAGCAGCCAGCGGGGGGGAGGGGCGAGTTCACCCCTCCACTTT; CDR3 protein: CASSQRGGGASSPLHF
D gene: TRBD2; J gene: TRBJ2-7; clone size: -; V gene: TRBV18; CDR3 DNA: TGTGCCAGCTATGACGCGGGAGGGCCTCCTTGGCAGTACTTC; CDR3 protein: CASYDAGGPPWQYF
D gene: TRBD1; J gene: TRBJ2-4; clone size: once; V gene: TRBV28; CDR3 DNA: TGTGCCAGCAGCCGAGGGACAGGGCGCGTAAACATTCAGTACTTC; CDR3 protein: CASSRGTGRVNIQYF
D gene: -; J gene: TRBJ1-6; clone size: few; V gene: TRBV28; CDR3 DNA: TGTGCCAGCAAGGAAGGACAAAGTAATTCACCCCTCCACTTT; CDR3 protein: CASKEGQSNSPLHF
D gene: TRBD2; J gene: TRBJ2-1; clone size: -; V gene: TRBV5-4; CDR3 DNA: TGTGCCAGCAGCTTGGTGGCGGGAGGGCCGAATGAGCAGTTCTTC; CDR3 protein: CASSLVAGGPNEQFF
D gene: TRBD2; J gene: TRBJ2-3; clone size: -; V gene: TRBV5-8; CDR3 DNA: TGTGCCAGCAGCTTTCGGTCTAGCGGGAGGGATACGCAGTATTTT; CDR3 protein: CASSFRSSGRDTQYF
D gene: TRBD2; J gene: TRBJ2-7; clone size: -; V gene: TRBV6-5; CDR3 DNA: TGTGCCAGCAGTTATGGGGCTAGCGGGACCTACGAGCAGTACTTC; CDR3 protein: CASSYGASGTYEQYF
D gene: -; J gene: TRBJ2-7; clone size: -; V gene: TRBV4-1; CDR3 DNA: TGCGCCAGCAGCCTGATCCGGGTCAGCGAGCAGTACTTC; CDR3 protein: CASSLIRVSEQYF
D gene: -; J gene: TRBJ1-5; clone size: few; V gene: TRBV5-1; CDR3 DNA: TGCGCCAGCAGCTGGACACCTACGCAGCCCCAGCATTTT; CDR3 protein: CASSWTPTQPQHF
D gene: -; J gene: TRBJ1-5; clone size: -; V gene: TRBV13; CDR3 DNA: TGTGCCAGCAGCTTCGACGGACCCAATCAGCCCCAGCATTTT; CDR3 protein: CASSFDGPNQPQHF
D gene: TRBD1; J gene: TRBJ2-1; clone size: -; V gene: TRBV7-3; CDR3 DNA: TGTGCCAGCAGCTTATGGGACAGGGGTGATGAGCAGTTCTTC; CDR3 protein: CASSLWDRGDEQFF
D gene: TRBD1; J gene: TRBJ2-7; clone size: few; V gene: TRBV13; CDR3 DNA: TGTGCCAGCAGCGGGGGACAGGGAACCTACGAGCAGTACTTC; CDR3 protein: CASSGGQGTYEQYF
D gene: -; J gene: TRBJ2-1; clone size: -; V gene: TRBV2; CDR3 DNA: TGTGCCGGCATGTCCGTTCGTGAGCAGTTCTTC; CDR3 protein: CAGMSVREQFF
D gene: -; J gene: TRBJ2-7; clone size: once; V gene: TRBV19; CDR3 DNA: TGTGCCAGCACCCTGGCGTTTGGGGATCACGAGCAGTACTTC; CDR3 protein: CASTLAFGDHEQYF
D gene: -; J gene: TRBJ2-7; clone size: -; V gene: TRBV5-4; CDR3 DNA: TGTGCCAGCAGCGGGGTGGGAGGCCCCGGGGGCGAGCAGTACTTC; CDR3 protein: CASSGVGGPGGEQYF
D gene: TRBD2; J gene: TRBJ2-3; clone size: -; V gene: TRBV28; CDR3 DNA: TGTGCCAGCAATCTTCGTGGACTAGCGACAGATACGCAGTATTTT; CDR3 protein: CASNLRGLATDTQYF
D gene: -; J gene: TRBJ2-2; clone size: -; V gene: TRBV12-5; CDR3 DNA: TGTGCTAGCGGTTTGATGGGGGCCTACACCGGGGAGCTGTTTTTT; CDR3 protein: CASGLMGAYTGELFF
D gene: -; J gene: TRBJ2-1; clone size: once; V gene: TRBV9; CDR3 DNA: TGTGCCAGCAGCGTATTCGGGAATGAGCAGTTCTTC; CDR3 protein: CASSVFGNEQFF
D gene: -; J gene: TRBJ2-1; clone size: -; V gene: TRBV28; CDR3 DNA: TGTGCCAGCAGTTTATTTGCCTCAACCTACAATGAGCAGTTCTTC; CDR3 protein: CASSLFASTYNEQFF
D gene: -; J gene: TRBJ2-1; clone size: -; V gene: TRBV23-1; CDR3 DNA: TGCGCCAGGAGCCCACTCGTGCTCCCATTCCCCTCCTACAATGAGCAGTTCTTC; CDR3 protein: CARSPLVLPFPSYNEQFF
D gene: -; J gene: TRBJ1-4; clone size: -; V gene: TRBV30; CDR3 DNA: TGTGCCTGGAGGGGGTATGAAAAACTGTTTTTT; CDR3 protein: CAWRGYEKLFF
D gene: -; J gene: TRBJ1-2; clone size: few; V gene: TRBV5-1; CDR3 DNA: TGCGCCAGCAGCTTGGGGTCCTCCTATGATGGCTACACCTTC; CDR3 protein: CASSLGSSYDGYTF
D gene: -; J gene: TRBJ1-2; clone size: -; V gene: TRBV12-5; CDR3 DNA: TGTGCTAGTGGGATGGGACCAGGGGTTGACTATGGCTACACCTTC; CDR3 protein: CASGMGPGVDYGYTF
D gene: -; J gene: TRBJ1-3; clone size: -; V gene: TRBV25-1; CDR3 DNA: TGTGCCAGCAGTGAAGGAAACACCATATATTTT; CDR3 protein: CASSEGNTIYF